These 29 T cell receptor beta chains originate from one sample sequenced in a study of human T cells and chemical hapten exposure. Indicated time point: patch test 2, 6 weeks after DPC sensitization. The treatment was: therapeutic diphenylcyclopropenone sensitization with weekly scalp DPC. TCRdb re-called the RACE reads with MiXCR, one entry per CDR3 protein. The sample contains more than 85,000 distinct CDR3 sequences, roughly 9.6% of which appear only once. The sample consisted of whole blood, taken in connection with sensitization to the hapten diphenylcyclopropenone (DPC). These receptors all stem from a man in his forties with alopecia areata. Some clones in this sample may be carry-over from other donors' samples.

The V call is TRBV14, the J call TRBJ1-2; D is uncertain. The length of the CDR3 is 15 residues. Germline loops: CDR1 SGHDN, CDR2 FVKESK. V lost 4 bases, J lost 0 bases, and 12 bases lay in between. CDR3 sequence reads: CASSPNMDPNYGYTF. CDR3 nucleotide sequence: TGTGCCAGCAGCCCGAACATGGACCCTAACTATGGCTACACCTTC.

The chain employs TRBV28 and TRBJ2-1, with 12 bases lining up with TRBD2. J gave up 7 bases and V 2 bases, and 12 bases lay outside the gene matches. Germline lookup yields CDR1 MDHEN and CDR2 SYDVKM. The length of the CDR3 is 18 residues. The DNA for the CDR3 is TGTGCCAGCAGTTTAAGGGCCCTAGCGGGAGGGCCTGAAAATGAGCAGTTCTTC. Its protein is CASSLRALAGGPENEQFF.

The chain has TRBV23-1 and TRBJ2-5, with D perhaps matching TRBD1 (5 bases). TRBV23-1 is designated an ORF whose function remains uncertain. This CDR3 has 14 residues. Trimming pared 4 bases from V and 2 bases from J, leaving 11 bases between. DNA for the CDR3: TGCGCCAGCAGTCTGATTGGACATCAAGAGACCCAGTACTTC. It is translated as CASSLIGHQETQYF.

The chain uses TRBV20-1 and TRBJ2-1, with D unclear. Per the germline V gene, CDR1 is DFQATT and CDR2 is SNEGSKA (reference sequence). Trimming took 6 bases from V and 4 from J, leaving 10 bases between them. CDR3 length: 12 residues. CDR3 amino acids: CSAPTTYNEQFF. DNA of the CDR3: TGCAGTGCACCCACAACATACAATGAGCAGTTCTTC.

DNA for the CDR3: TGTGCCAGCAGTTACCACGCCGGGACACCAACCTACGAGCAGTACTTC. It codes for CASSYHAGTPTYEQYF. The chain joins TRBV6-2 or TRBV6-3 to TRBJ2-7; weak D call: TRBD1 (6 bases). Between the trimmed V and J ends, which lost 2 bases and 2 bases, there was a span of 16 bases. This CDR3 is 16 amino acids long. CDR1 is MNHEY, CDR2 SVGEGT, per germline.

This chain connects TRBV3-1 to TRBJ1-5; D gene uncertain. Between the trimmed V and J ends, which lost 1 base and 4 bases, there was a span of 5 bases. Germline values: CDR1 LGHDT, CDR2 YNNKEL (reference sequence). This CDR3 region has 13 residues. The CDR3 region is CASSQGSNQPQHF. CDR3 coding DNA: TGTGCCAGCAGCCAAGGATCTAATCAGCCCCAGCATTTT.

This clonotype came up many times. CDR3 sequence (DNA): TGCGCCAGCAGGGTTGGGGCGTCCGAGATCGGAGGCCAGCCCCAGCATTTT. Its protein product is CASRVGASEIGGQPQHF. This rearrangement joins TRBV5-1 to TRBJ1-5; D may be TRBD1 (5 bases). Trimming cost V 5 bases and J 7 bases, with 25 bases left between them. The CDR3 contains 17 residues. Germline CDR1 SGHRS, CDR2 YFSETQ.

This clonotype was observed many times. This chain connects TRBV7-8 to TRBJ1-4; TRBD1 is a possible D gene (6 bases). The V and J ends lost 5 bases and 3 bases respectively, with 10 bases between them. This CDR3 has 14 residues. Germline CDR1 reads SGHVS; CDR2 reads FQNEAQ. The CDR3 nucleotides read TGTGCCAGCAGCGCCGGACAGCCTAATGAAAAACTGTTTTTT. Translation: CASSAGQPNEKLFF.

Here the CDR3 reads CASSQGGQGFKPLHF. The CDR3 bases are TGTGCCAGCAGCCAAGGGGGGCAGGGGTTTAAACCCCTCCACTTT. The chain recombines TRBV3-1 with TRBJ1-6; possible D gene TRBD1, 6 bases. V lost 1 base and J 12 bases, leaving 16 bases between the germline ends. Per the germline V gene, CDR1 is LGHDT and CDR2 is YNNKEL (reference sequence). The CDR3 covers 15 residues.

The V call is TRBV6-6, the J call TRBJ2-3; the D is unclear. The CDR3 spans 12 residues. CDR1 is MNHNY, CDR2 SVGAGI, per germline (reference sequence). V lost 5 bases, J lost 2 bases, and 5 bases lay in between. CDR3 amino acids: CASSPNTDTQYF. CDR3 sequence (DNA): TGTGCCAGCAGTCCGAACACAGATACGCAGTATTTT.

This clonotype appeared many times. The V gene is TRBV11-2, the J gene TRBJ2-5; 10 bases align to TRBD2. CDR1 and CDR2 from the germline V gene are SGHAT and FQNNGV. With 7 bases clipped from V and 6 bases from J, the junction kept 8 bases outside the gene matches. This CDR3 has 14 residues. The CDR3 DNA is TGTGCCAGCACCCCCAGCGGGAGGGGAAAGACCCAGTACTTC. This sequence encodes CASTPSGRGKTQYF.

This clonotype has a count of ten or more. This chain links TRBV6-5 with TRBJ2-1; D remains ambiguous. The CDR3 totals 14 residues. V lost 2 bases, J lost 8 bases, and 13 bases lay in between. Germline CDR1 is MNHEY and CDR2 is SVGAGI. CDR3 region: CASSYGGSSYEQFF. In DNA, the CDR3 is TGTGCCAGCAGTTACGGTGGTAGCAGCTATGAGCAGTTCTTC.

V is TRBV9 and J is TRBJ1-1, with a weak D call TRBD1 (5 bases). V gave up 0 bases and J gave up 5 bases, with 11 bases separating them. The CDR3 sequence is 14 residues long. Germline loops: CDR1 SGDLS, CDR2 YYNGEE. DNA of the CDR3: TGTGCCAGCAGCGTAGGGGGGTATGGGACTGAAGCTTTCTTT. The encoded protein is CASSVGGYGTEAFF. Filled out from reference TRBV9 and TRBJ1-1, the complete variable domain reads DSGVTQTPKHLITATGQRVTLRCSPRSGDLSVYWYQQSLDQGLQFLIQYYNGEERAKGNILERFSAQQFPDLHSELNLSSLELGDSALYFCASSVGGYGTEAFFGQGTRLTVV.

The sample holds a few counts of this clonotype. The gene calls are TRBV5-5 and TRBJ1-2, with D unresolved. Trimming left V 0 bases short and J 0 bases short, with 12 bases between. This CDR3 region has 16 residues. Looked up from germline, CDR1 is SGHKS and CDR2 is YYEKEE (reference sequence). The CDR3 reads CASSLAPVSANYGYTF. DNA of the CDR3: TGTGCCAGCAGCTTGGCCCCGGTGTCAGCTAACTATGGCTACACCTTC.

The CDR3 DNA is TGTGCCACCAGCGTATTTTTAGCGGGAGTAGGTAATGAGCAGTTCTTC. Its translation is CATSVFLAGVGNEQFF. The chain is built from TRBV15 and TRBJ2-1, with 9 bases identical to TRBD2. The germline CDR1 and CDR2 sequences are LNHNV and YYDKDF (reference sequence). The CDR3 is 16 residues long. Trimming removed 5 bases from V and 7 bases from J; junction bases left unmatched: 12.

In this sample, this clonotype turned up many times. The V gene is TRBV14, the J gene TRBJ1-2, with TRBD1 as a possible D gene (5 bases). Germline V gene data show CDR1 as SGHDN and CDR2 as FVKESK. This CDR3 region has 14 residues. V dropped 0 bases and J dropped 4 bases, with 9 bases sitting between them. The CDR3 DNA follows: TGTGCCAGCAGCCAAGACCGGGACTTCTATGGCTACACCTTC. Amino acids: CASSQDRDFYGYTF. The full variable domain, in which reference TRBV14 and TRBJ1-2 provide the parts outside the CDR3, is EAGVTQFPSHSVIEKGQTVTLRCDPISGHDNLYWYRRVMGKEIKFLLHFVKESKQDESGMPNNRFLAERTGGTYSTLKVQPAELEDSGVYFCASSQDRDFYGYTFGSGTRLTVV.

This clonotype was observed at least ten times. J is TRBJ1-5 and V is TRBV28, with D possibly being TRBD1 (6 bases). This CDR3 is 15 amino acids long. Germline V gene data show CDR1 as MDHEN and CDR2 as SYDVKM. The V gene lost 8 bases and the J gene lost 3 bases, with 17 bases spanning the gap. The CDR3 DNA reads TGTGCCAGCGAGGGGAGGAGACAGGCCAATCAGCCCCAGCATTTT. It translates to CASEGRRQANQPQHF.

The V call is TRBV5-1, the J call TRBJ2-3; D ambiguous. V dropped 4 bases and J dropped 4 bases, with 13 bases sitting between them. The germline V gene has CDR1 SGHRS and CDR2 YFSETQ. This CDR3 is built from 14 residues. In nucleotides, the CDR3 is TGCGCCAGCAGCAAGACACCGGCGTCAGATACGCAGTATTTT. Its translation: CASSKTPASDTQYF.

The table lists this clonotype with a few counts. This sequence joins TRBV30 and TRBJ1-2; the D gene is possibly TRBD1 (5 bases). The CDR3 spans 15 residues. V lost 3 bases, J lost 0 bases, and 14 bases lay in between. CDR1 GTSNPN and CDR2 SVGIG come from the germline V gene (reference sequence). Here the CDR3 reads CAWRTQASTNYGYTF. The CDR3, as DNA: TGTGCCTGGAGGACACAGGCTTCCACTAACTATGGCTACACCTTC.

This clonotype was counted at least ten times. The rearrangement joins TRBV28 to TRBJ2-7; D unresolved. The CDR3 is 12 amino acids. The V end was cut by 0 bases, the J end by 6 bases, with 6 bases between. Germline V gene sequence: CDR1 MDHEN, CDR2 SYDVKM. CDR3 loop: CASSLWGREQYF. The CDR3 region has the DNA TGTGCCAGCAGTTTATGGGGTCGCGAGCAGTACTTC. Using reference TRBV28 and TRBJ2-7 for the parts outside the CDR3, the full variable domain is DVKVTQSSRYLVKRTGEKVFLECVQDMDHENMFWYRQDPGLGLRLIYFSYDVKMKEKGDIPEGYSVSREKKERFSLILESASTNQTSMYLCASSLWGREQYFGPGTRLTVT.

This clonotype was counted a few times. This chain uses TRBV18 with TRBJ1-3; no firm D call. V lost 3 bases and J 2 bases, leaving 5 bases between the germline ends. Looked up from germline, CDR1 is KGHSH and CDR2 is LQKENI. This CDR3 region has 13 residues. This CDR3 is CASSPVAGNTIYF. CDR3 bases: TGTGCCAGCTCACCCGTAGCTGGAAACACCATATATTTT.

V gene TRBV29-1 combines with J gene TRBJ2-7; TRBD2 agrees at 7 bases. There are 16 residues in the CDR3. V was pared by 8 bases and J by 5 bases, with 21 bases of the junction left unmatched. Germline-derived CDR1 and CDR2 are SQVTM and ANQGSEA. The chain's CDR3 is CSHPGPSAGKTHEQYF. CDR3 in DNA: TGCAGCCACCCCGGCCCCTCAGCGGGGAAAACGCACGAGCAGTACTTC.

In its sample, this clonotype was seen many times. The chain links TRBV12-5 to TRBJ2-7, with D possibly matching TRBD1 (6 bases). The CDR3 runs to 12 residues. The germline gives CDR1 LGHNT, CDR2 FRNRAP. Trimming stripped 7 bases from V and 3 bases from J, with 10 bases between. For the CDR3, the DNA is TGTGCTAGTGCTAACAGGGACTACGAGCAGTACGTC. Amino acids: CASANRDYEQYV.

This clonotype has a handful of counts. Written as DNA, the CDR3 is TGTGCCAGCAGCTTAGACGGGGGAGCCGGCGAAAAACTGTTTTTT. Encoded protein: CASSLDGGAGEKLFF. V and J are TRBV11-2 and TRBJ1-4, with D perhaps matching TRBD1 (5 bases). The CDR3 sequence is 15 residues long. Per germline, CDR1 SGHAT and CDR2 FQNNGV. Trimming removed 0 bases from V and 8 bases from J, with 13 bases in between.

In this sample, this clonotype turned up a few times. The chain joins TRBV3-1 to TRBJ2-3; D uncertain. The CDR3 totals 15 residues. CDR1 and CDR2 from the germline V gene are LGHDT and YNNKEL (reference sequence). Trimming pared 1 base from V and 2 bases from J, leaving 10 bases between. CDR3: CASSQVNGYTDTQYF. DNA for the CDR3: TGTGCCAGCAGCCAAGTGAACGGCTACACAGATACGCAGTATTTT.

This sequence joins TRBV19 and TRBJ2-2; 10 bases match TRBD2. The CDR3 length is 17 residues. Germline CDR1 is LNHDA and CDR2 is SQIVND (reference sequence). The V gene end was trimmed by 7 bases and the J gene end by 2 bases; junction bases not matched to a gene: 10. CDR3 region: CASTFLAGAVNTGELFF. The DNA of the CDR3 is TGTGCCAGTACTTTCCTAGCGGGAGCTGTTAACACCGGGGAGCTGTTTTTT.

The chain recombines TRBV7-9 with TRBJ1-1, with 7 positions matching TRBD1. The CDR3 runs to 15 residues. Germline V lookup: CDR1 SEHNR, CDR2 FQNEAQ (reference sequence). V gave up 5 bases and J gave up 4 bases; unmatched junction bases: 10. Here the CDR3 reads CASSPRQGRVTEAFF. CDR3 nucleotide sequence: TGTGCCAGCAGCCCCAGACAGGGAAGGGTCACTGAAGCTTTCTTT.

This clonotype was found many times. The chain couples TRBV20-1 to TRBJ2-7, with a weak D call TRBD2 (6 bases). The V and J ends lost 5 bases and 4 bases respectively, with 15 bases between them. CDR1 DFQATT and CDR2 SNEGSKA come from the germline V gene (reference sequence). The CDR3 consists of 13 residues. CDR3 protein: CSARRRGEYEQYV. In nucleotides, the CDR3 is TGCAGTGCTCGCCGGCGGGGTGAATACGAGCAGTACGTC.

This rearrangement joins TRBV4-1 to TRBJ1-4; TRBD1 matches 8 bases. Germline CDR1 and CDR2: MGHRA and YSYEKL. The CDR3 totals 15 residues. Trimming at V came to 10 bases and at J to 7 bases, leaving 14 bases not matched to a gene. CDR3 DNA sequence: TGCGCCACCGCTACCCCGGACAGGGAGGTTGAAAAACTGTTTTTT. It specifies CATATPDREVEKLFF.